This is a list of T cell receptor beta chains from one sample in a study of circulating CD8 cells and anti-PD-1 response in melanoma. TCRdb itself ran the reads through MiXCR, one entry per CDR3 protein. Here the sample spans 500 or so distinct CDR3 sequences, approximately 13% being singletons. The sequenced sample was CD8+ T cells from PBMCs, obtained at baseline or after one month of anti-PD-1 therapy (not recorded which). These receptor sequences come from a human donor with melanoma. Both conserved end residues are part of each CDR3. A D gene is named only where the DNA matches it firmly. Rows give clone size only sometimes, using once, few, many, or a class for an expanded clone.

CDR3nt	CDR3aa	abundance	d_gene	v_gene	j_gene
TGTGCCAGCAGCTTAACCCCTAGCGGGGGGGATACGCAGTATTTT	CASSLTPSGGDTQYF	large	TRBD2	TRBV7-3	TRBJ2-3
TGTGCCAGCAGTCTCGGTCTAAGCACAGATACGCAGTATTTT	CASSLGLSTDTQYF	-	-	TRBV12-3/TRBV12-4	TRBJ2-3
TGTGCCAGCGGAACCCAACCTTGGGGACAGGGAAGTTACGAGCAGTACTTC	CASGTQPWGQGSYEQYF	large	TRBD1	TRBV28	TRBJ2-7
TGTGCCAGCAGCTTGGACAGCTCCTACGAGCAGTACTTC	CASSLDSSYEQYF	medium-sized	-	TRBV11-1	TRBJ2-7
TGTGCCAGCAGCTTGATCTTCAGCACAGATACGCAGTATTTT	CASSLIFSTDTQYF	large	-	TRBV5-4	TRBJ2-3
TGTGCCAGCAGCATTAGCGGGGGGGCCGGCAGTGAGCAGTTCTTC	CASSISGGAGSEQFF	medium-sized	TRBD2	TRBV7-2	TRBJ2-1
TGTGCCAGCAGCCACGCAGGGGCATCACAGGGCAACCTCTTATCGAACACTGAAGCTTTCTTT	CASSHAGASQGNLLSNTEAFF	few	-	TRBV3-2	TRBJ1-1
TGTGCCAGCAGGACCATGGGCACTGAAGCTTTCTTT	CASRTMGTEAFF	medium-sized	-	TRBV7-2	TRBJ1-1
TGTGCCAGCTCACCACCGGGACAGGGGGTCAATGAGCAGTTCTTC	CASSPPGQGVNEQFF	large	TRBD1	TRBV18	TRBJ2-1
TGTGCCAGCAGCCCACTCTGGGGGGCACAGAACACCGGGGAGCTGTTTTTT	CASSPLWGAQNTGELFF	large	-	TRBV7-2	TRBJ2-2
TGTGCCAGTAGTATGTACGACCCTGGCGATGAGCAGTTCTTC	CASSMYDPGDEQFF	-	-	TRBV19	TRBJ2-1
TGTGCCAGCAGGAAAACGGGACAGGGGGCTTTTGGCTACACCTTC	CASRKTGQGAFGYTF	large	TRBD1	TRBV5-4	TRBJ1-2
TGCAGTGCTAGAAGCAGGGAGAGTAATTCACCCCTCCACTTT	CSARSRESNSPLHF	large	-	TRBV20-1	TRBJ1-6
TGTGCCAGTACTCAGGGAAGGGGCAACACTGAAGCTTTCTTT	CASTQGRGNTEAFF	large	-	TRBV19	TRBJ1-1
TGTGCCAGCAGCCTTCCGGGACCTTCCTACGAGCAGTACTTC	CASSLPGPSYEQYF	large	-	TRBV9	TRBJ2-7
TGCAGCGGTAGGGTTTTTAACATTCAGTACTTC	CSGRVFNIQYF	large	-	TRBV29-1	TRBJ2-4
TGTGCCAGCAGCGCCCCGTGGGGGTCAAGAGACGAGCAGTACTTC	CASSAPWGSRDEQYF	medium-sized	-	TRBV7-9	TRBJ2-7
TGCAGCGTCCGTACCCCGGAAGAGAGGTACTTC	CSVRTPEERYF	large	-	TRBV29-1	TRBJ2-7
TGTGCCGGCGGTGTAGTCGGACAGGGCAAAAATGAGCAGTTCTTC	CAGGVVGQGKNEQFF	-	TRBD1	TRBV2	TRBJ2-1
TGTGCCAGCAGCTTAGACTTGGGTACGCAGTATTTT	CASSLDLGTQYF	hyperexpanded	-	TRBV7-2	TRBJ2-3
TGCAGTGCTAGATCGACAGCAACTAATGAAAAACTGTTTTTT	CSARSTATNEKLFF	hyperexpanded	-	TRBV20-1	TRBJ1-4
TGTGCCAGTAGTATGGGGTGGAGCGAGCAGTACTTC	CASSMGWSEQYF	medium-sized	-	TRBV19	TRBJ2-7
TGTGCCAGCAGTTACTCCCCCTTCTATGGCTACACCTTC	CASSYSPFYGYTF	large	-	TRBV6-2/TRBV6-3	TRBJ1-2
TGTGCCAGCAGTGTGGGGACTAGCAGTCAAGAGACCCAGTACTTC	CASSVGTSSQETQYF	large	TRBD2	TRBV2	TRBJ2-5
TGTGCCAGCAGTAGGGATAATTCACCCCTCCACTTT	CASSRDNSPLHF	large	-	TRBV28	TRBJ1-6
TGCGCCAGCAGCCAAGACTTCGGACCCTACGAGCAGTACTTC	CASSQDFGPYEQYF	medium-sized	-	TRBV4-3	TRBJ2-7